A selection of T cell receptor beta chains follows, all from one sample in a study of shared clonotypes between healthy human individuals. Assay: immunoSEQ multiplex PCR; the TCRdb copy retains only in-frame clones and omits some. The data contain roughly 2.6 million clones, roughly nine tenths of them singletons. Sequenced sample: naive CD4+ T cells sorted from blood. The origin of the receptors is a man between 18 and 29 years old in good health. The CDR3 runs from the conserved cysteine through the conserved F or W. D genes are given only for firm matches. Clone size is shown for a subset of rows, as once, few, many or a class of expanded clone.

j_gene	v_gene	abundance	d_gene	CDR3aa	CDR3nt
TRBJ2-7	TRBV5-1	-	TRBD1	CASSFDGQGSPYEQYF	TGCGCCAGCAGCTTCGATGGACAGGGGTCCCCCTACGAGCAGTACTTC
TRBJ2-2	TRBV6-4	-	-	CASSKGYTGELFF	TGTGCCAGCAGTAAGGGTTACACCGGGGAGCTGTTTTTT
TRBJ1-5	TRBV6-5	-	-	CASSYSGGEQPQHF	TGTGCCAGCAGTTACTCGGGGGGCGAGCAGCCCCAGCATTTT
TRBJ2-6	TRBV7-7	-	-	CASSLRGTSSGANVLTF	TGTGCTAGCAGCTTACGGGGAACCAGCTCTGGGGCCAACGTCCTGACTTTC
TRBJ1-2	TRBV6-5	-	-	CASKKTGNYGYTF	TGTGCCAGCAAAAAGACAGGCAACTATGGCTACACCTTC
TRBJ1-1	TRBV6-6	once	-	CASSRVEAFF	TGTGCCAGCAGCCGCGTAGAAGCTTTCTTT
TRBJ1-4	TRBV28	-	-	CASSSGPRNEKLFF	TGTGCCAGCAGTTCGGGCCCCCGGAATGAAAAACTGTTTTTT
TRBJ1-4	TRBV5-1	-	TRBD1	CASSTGQIATNEKLFF	TGCGCCAGCAGCACGGGACAGATTGCAACTAATGAAAAACTGTTTTTT
TRBJ1-5	TRBV28	-	-	CASSFLYQPQHF	TGTGCCAGCAGTTTTCTCTATCAGCCCCAGCATTTT
TRBJ1-2	TRBV28	once	TRBD1	CASSFEGAEGYGYTF	TGTGCCAGCAGTTTTGAGGGGGCCGAAGGCTATGGCTACACCTTC
TRBJ2-3	TRBV10-2	-	-	CASSEDRKPTDTQYF	TGCGCCAGCAGTGAGGACCGAAAGCCCACAGATACGCAGTATTTT
TRBJ1-6	TRBV30	-	-	CAGTAVSSYNSPLHF	TGTGCCGGGACGGCGGTTAGCTCCTATAATTCACCCCTCCACTTT
TRBJ2-1	TRBV6-4	-	-	CASSDLCWAYNEQFF	TGTGCCAGCAGTGACTTATGTTGGGCCTACAATGAGCAGTTCTTC
TRBJ2-7	TRBV27	-	TRBD1	CASSSPLRDRGREQYF	TGTGCCAGCAGTTCCCCTTTAAGGGACAGGGGACGAGAGCAGTACTTC
TRBJ2-5	TRBV2	-	-	CASSANQVPQYF	TGTGCCAGCAGTGCCAACCAAGTTCCCCAGTACTTC
TRBJ2-7	TRBV6-1	-	TRBD2	CASSVAGATYEQYF	TGTGCCAGCAGCGTAGCGGGAGCCACCTACGAGCAGTACTTC
TRBJ2-1	TRBV6-5	-	TRBD2	CASRGAGTSGIEQFF	TGTGCCAGCAGGGGGGCAGGGACTAGCGGGATTGAGCAGTTCTTC
TRBJ2-1	TRBV7-3	-	-	CASSLENSGYNEQFF	TGTGCCAGCAGCTTAGAGAATAGCGGCTACAATGAGCAGTTCTTC
TRBJ2-7	TRBV19	-	-	CASSIKGQASGQEQYF	TGTGCCAGTAGTATAAAGGGGCAGGCCAGTGGGCAGGAGCAGTACTTC
TRBJ1-2	TRBV7-2	-	TRBD1	CASSHRTGGIYGYTF	TGTGCCAGCAGCCATAGGACAGGGGGGATCTATGGCTACACCTTC
TRBJ1-2	TRBV5-4	-	TRBD1	CASRPTGDKSYGYTF	TGTGCCAGCAGGCCTACAGGGGATAAAAGCTATGGCTACACCTTC
TRBJ2-7	TRBV14	-	TRBD1	CASSQWTGVYEQYF	TGTGCCAGCAGCCAATGGACAGGGGTCTACGAGCAGTACTTC
TRBJ2-7	TRBV19	-	TRBD2	CASSIGPGLAGVSYEQYF	TGTGCCAGTAGTATCGGGCCGGGACTAGCGGGAGTTTCCTACGAGCAGTACTTC
TRBJ2-2	TRBV5-6	once	TRBD1	CASSLRRTGGTGELFF	TGTGCCAGCAGCTTGCGAAGGACAGGGGGCACCGGGGAGCTGTTTTTT
TRBJ2-1	TRBV11-3	-	TRBD1	CASSKDRYSYNEQFF	TGTGCCAGCAGCAAGGACAGGTACTCCTACAATGAGCAGTTCTTC
TRBJ1-6	TRBV25-1	-	-	CASSGGGFNSPLHF	TGTGCCAGCAGTGGTGGGGGGTTCAATTCACCCCTCCACTTT
TRBJ1-2	TRBV28	-	TRBD1	CASRTPGQGAGYTF	TGTGCCAGCAGAACACCGGGACAGGGGGCCGGCTACACCTTC
TRBJ2-7	TRBV6-6	-	-	CASSLLGAEQYF	TGTGCCAGCAGCTTACTAGGGGCCGAGCAGTACTTC
TRBJ2-3	TRBV9	-	TRBD2	CASSGTSATQYF	TGTGCCAGCAGCGGGACTAGCGCCACGCAGTATTTT
TRBJ2-1	TRBV6-4	-	TRBD2	CASSPSGGAVAQFF	TGTGCCAGCAGCCCCAGCGGGGGGGCCGTCGCGCAGTTCTTC
TRBJ1-1	TRBV6-6	-	-	CASSYLPKGNTEAFF	TGTGCCAGCAGTTACTTACCTAAGGGAAACACTGAAGCTTTCTTT
TRBJ2-6	TRBV5-4	-	TRBD2	CASSSSGGAGANVLTF	TGTGCCAGCAGCTCTAGCGGGGGGGCTGGGGCCAACGTCCTGACTTTC